This T cell receptor (beta chain) was sequenced in a study of T-cell reconstitution after alpha-beta-depleted transplantation in children. About this clonotype: Its antigen remains unknown.

General study points: Most T-cell counts and diversity one year after the transplant came from T cells that were newly produced.

Unique molecular identifiers were incorporated into the prepared TCRbeta library. TCRdb called the PCR reads again in MiXCR, with one record for every CDR3 protein. The sample contains about 280,000 distinct CDR3 sequences, approximately 10% of which appear only once. V dropped 8 bases and J dropped 1; count of bases not matched to a gene: 4. This CDR3 has 13 amino acids. CDR1 and CDR2 from the germline V gene are DFQATT and SNEGSKA (reference sequence). The clonotype originates from a male patient aged 2 to 10 who had a stem cell transplant for chronic granulomatous disease, so the T cells may come from the graft donor. This specimen was peripheral blood, taken 180 days after TCRalphabeta/CD19-depleted stem cell transplant. The chain has TRBV20-1 and TRBJ2-2; 7 positions match TRBD1. CDR3 coding DNA: TGCAGTATCCAGGGGGAGAACACCGGGGAGCTGTTTTTT. This sequence encodes CSIQGENTGELFF.